Listed below are T cell receptor beta chains from one sample, sequenced in a study of shared clonotypes between healthy human individuals. Measured with immunoSEQ multiplex PCR; TCRdb has only the in-frame clones, and not every one. Of over 950,000 clones in the sample, around 77% are singletons; the top ten hold 0.89%. Sequenced material: memory CD4+ T cells from PBMCs. These receptors came from a man between 18 and 29 years old in good health. Some clones in this sample may be carry-over from other donors' samples. Each CDR3 is given with its conserved first and last residue. The D gene is left open where the match is weak. Expanded clones are given a class, and other clones once, few, many or no size at all.

d_call: -; j_call: TRBJ2-7; v_call: TRBV25-1; clone_size: -; cdr3_nt: TGTGCCAGCAGTGAAGGCCCCTATTACGAGCAGTACTTC; cdr3_aa: CASSEGPYYEQYF
d_call: -; j_call: TRBJ1-2; v_call: TRBV2; clone_size: few; cdr3_nt: TGTGCCAGCAGTGTAAACAGGAGCCGCCGGAGCACCTTC; cdr3_aa: CASSVNRSRRSTF
d_call: TRBD1; j_call: TRBJ2-3; v_call: TRBV5-1; clone_size: -; cdr3_nt: TGCGCCAGCAGCTTGAGGGGACAGGTTGTCTCCGATACGCAGTATTTT; cdr3_aa: CASSLRGQVVSDTQYF
d_call: TRBD1; j_call: TRBJ2-7; v_call: TRBV9; clone_size: -; cdr3_nt: TGTGCCAGCAGCGTAGAGGGTGTAGGGACAGGACGCTACGAGCAGTACTTC; cdr3_aa: CASSVEGVGTGRYEQYF
d_call: -; j_call: TRBJ1-2; v_call: TRBV28; clone_size: -; cdr3_nt: TGTGCCAGCAGTTTTGAAGGGGAGGGCTATGGCTACACCTTC; cdr3_aa: CASSFEGEGYGYTF
d_call: TRBD1; j_call: TRBJ2-3; v_call: TRBV15; clone_size: -; cdr3_nt: TGTGCCACCAGCAGAGATGGACAGGGCACAGATACGCAGTATTTT; cdr3_aa: CATSRDGQGTDTQYF
d_call: -; j_call: TRBJ2-5; v_call: TRBV29-1; clone_size: many; cdr3_nt: TGCAGCACCGCCACAGGGACCGGAGAGACCCAGTACTTC; cdr3_aa: CSTATGTGETQYF
d_call: -; j_call: TRBJ2-7; v_call: TRBV5-1; clone_size: few; cdr3_nt: TGCGCCAGCAGCTTGGTCGGCCAGTACGAGCAGTACTTC; cdr3_aa: CASSLVGQYEQYF
d_call: TRBD1; j_call: TRBJ1-1; v_call: TRBV30; clone_size: few; cdr3_nt: TGTGCCTGGAGTCCCGGGACAGGGCGGAACACTGAAGCTTTCTTT; cdr3_aa: CAWSPGTGRNTEAFF
d_call: TRBD1; j_call: TRBJ2-2; v_call: TRBV7-3; clone_size: few; cdr3_nt: TGTGCCAGCAGCTTGGTGGGACAGAGGATGTTTTTT; cdr3_aa: CASSLVGQRMFF
d_call: -; j_call: TRBJ1-1; v_call: TRBV11-1; clone_size: -; cdr3_nt: TGTGCCAGCAGCGAGTCCGTGAACACTGAAGCTTTCTTT; cdr3_aa: CASSESVNTEAFF
d_call: -; j_call: TRBJ1-1; v_call: TRBV15; clone_size: -; cdr3_nt: TGTGCCACTAAATACTCCGGCACGATCACTGAAGCTTTCTTT; cdr3_aa: CATKYSGTITEAFF
d_call: -; j_call: TRBJ2-5; v_call: TRBV15; clone_size: -; cdr3_nt: TGTGCCACCAGCTGGGGGGAGGTTTGGGAGACCCAGTACTTC; cdr3_aa: CATSWGEVWETQYF
d_call: -; j_call: TRBJ2-7; v_call: TRBV4-1; clone_size: few; cdr3_nt: TGCGCCAGCAGACTGCTAGGACTGCACTCCTACGAGCAGTACTTC; cdr3_aa: CASRLLGLHSYEQYF
d_call: -; j_call: TRBJ2-7; v_call: TRBV28; clone_size: -; cdr3_nt: TGTGCCAGCAGGGGACTGTTCTACGAGCAGTACTTC; cdr3_aa: CASRGLFYEQYF
d_call: -; j_call: TRBJ2-5; v_call: TRBV7-2; clone_size: once; cdr3_nt: TGTGCCAGCAGCGGTCGGGACGGAGGGGAGACCCAGTACTTC; cdr3_aa: CASSGRDGGETQYF
d_call: TRBD1; j_call: TRBJ1-5; v_call: TRBV2; clone_size: few; cdr3_nt: TGTGCCAGCAGCGGGACAGGGGAAAGAAGGCCCCAGCATTTT; cdr3_aa: CASSGTGERRPQHF
d_call: -; j_call: TRBJ2-1; v_call: TRBV5-1; clone_size: -; cdr3_nt: TGCGCCAGCAGCTTAGGCGGAGCCAACAATGAGCAGTTCTTC; cdr3_aa: CASSLGGANNEQFF
d_call: -; j_call: TRBJ2-1; v_call: TRBV7-7; clone_size: -; cdr3_nt: TGTGCCAGCAGCCCTACTCACGACTGGCGTTCCTACAATGAGCAGTTCTTC; cdr3_aa: CASSPTHDWRSYNEQFF
d_call: TRBD1; j_call: TRBJ2-1; v_call: TRBV5-4; clone_size: -; cdr3_nt: TGTGCCAGCAGCTTGGCGACAGGGGCTAAAATTTACAATGAGCAGTTCTTC; cdr3_aa: CASSLATGAKIYNEQFF